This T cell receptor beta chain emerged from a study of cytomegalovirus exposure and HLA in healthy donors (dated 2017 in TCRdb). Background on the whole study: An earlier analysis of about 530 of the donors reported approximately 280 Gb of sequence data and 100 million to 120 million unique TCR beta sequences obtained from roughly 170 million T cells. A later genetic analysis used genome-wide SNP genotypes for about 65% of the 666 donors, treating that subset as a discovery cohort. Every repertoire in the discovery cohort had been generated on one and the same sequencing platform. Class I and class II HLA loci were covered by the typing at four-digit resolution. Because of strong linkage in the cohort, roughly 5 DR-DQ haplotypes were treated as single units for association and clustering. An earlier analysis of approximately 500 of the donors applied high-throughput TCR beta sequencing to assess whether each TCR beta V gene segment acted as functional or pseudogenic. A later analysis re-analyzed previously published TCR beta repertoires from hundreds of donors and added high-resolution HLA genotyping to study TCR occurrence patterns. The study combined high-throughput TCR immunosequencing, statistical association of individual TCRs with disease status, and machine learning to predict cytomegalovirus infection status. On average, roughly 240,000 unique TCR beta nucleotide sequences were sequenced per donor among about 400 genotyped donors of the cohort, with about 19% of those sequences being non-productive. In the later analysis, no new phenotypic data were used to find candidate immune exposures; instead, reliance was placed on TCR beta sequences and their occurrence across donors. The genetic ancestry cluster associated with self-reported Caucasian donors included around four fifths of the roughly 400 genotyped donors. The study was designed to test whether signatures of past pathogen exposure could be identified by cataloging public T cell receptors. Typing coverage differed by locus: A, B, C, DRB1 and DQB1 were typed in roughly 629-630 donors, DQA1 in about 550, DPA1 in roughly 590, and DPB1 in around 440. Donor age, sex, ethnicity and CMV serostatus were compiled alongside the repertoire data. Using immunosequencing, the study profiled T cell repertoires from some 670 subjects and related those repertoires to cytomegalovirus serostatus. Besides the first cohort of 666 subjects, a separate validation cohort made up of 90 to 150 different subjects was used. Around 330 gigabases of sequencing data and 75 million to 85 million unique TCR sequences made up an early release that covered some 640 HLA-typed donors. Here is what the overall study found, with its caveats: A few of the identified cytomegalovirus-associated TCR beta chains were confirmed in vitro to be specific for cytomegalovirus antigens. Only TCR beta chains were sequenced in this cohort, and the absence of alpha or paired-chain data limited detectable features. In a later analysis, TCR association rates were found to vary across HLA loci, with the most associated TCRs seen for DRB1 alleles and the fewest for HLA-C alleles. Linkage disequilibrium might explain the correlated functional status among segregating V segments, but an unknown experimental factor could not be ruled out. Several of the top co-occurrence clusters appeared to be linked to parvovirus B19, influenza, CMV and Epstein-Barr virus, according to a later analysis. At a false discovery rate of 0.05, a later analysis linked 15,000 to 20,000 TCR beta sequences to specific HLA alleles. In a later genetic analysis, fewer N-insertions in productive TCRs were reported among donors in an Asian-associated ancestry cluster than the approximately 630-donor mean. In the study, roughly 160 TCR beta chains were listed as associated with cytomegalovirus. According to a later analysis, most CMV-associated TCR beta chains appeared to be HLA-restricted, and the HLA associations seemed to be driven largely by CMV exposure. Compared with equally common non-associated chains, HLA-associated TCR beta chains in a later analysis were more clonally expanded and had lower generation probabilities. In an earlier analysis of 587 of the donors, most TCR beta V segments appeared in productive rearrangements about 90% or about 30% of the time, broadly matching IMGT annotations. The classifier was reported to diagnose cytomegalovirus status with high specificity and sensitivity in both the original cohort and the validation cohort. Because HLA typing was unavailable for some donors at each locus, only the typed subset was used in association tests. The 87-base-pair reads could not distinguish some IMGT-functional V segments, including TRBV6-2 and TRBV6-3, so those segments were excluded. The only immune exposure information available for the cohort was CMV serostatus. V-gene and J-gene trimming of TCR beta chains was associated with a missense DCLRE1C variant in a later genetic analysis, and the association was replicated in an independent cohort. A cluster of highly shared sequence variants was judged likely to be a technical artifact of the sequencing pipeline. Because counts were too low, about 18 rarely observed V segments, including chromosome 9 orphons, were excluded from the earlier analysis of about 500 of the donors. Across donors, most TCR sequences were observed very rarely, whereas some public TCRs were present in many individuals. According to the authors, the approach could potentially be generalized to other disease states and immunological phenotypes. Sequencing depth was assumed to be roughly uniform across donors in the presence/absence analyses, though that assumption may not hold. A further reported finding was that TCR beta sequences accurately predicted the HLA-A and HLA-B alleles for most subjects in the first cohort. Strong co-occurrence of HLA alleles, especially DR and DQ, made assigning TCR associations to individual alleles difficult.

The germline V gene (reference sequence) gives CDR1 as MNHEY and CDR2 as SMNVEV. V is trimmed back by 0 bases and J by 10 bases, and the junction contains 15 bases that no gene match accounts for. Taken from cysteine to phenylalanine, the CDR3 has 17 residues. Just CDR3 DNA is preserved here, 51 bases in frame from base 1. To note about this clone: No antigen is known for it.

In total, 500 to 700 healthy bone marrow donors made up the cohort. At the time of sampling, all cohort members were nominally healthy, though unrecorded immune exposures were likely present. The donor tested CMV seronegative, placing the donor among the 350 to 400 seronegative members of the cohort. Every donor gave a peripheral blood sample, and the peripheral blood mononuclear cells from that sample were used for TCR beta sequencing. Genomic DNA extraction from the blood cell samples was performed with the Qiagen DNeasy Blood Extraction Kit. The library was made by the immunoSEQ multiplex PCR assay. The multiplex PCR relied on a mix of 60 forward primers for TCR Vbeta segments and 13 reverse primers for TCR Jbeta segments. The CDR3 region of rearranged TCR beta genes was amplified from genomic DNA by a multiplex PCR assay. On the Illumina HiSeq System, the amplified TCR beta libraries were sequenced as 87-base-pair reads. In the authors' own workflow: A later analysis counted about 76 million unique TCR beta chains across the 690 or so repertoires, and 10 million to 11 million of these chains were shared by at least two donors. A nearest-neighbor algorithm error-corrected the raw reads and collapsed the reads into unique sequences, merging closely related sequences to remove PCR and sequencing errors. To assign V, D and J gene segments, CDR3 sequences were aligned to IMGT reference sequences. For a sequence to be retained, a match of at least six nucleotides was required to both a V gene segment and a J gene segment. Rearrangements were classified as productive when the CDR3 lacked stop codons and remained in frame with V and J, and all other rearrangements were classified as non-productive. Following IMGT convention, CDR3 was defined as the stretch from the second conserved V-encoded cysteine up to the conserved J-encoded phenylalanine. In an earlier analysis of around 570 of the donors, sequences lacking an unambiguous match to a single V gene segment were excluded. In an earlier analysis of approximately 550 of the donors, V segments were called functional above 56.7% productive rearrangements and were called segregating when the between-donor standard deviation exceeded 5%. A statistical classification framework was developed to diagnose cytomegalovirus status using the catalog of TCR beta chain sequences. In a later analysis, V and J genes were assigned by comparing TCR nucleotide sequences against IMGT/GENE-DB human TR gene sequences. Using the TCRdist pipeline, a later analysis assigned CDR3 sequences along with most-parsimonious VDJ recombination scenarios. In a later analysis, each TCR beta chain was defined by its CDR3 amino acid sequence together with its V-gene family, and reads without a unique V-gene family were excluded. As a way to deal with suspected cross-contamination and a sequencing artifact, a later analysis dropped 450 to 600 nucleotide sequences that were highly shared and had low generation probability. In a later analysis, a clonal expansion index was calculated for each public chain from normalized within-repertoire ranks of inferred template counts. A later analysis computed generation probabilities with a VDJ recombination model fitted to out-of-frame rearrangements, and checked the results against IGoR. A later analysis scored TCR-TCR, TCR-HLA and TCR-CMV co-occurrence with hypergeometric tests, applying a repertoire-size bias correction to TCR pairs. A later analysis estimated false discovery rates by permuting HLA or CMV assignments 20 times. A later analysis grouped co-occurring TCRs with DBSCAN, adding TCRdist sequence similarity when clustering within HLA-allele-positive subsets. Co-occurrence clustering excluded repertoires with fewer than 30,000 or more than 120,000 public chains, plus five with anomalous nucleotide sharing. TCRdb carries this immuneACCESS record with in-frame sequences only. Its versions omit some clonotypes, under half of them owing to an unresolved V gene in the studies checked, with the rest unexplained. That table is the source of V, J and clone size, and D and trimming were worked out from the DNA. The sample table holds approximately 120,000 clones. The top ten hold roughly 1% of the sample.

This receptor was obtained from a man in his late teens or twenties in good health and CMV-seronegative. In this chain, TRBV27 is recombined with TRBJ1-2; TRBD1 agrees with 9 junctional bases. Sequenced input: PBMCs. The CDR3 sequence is CASSLSVQGARRKFYTF. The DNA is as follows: TGTGCCAGCAGTTTATCGGTACAGGGGGCCCGTAGGAAGTTCTACACCTTC.